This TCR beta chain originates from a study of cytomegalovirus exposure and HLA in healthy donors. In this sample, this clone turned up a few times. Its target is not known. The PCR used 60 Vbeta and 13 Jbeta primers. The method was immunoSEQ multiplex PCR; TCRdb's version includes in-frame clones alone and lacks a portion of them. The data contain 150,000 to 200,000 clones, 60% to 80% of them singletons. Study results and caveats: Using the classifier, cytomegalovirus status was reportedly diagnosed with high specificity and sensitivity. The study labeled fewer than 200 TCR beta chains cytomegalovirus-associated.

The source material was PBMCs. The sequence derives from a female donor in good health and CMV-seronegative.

Here the CDR3 reads CASSPRGDSRNTEAFF. The CDR3 coding sequence is TGTGCCAGCAGCCCCAGGGGGGATTCCAGGAACACTGAAGCTTTCTTT. This sequence joins TRBV14 and TRBJ1-1; TRBD1 matches at 7 bases. V dropped 4 bases and J dropped 1; count of bases not matched to a gene: 9. This CDR3 has 16 amino acids. The germline CDR1 and CDR2 sequences are SGHDN and FVKESK.